The rows below give T cell receptor beta chains drawn from one sample of a study of blood T cell repertoires in COVID-19. Profiled with immunoSEQ multiplex PCR; TCRdb holds only in-frame clones, not every one. This repertoire shows about 180,000 clones, more than 70% found once; its top ten account for 15% to 20%. Sequencing was done on a sample of peripheral blood. The receptor source for this set is a person aged 70 to 85 with COVID-19, enrolled during active disease. Each CDR3 is given with its conserved first and last residue. Expanded clones get a size class; other rows say once, few or many, or leave the size out.

V | size | CDR3
TRBV6-2/TRBV6-3 | once | CASSYSIAGLGGYSNQPQHF
TRBV6-2/TRBV6-3 | few | CASSRDGGRTEAFF
TRBV2 | . | CASRGTGVAKNIQYF
TRBV2 | . | CASSLRTGQTDTQYF
TRBV11-2 | . | CASSLGYRDTEAFF
TRBV5-1 | . | CASGLSGFAEKLFF
TRBV2 | few | CASNPLAGGGGELFF
TRBV4-3 | . | CASSQDWTATNEKLFF
TRBV6-6 | . | CASSYSESGKLFF
TRBV27 | . | CASRVDGLAGVSYEQYF
TRBV7-9 | once | CASSLVQGAGELFF
TRBV6-4 | . | CASSEWRVVLGSYTF
TRBV2 | . | CASWEGITNEKLFF
TRBV7-2 | . | CASSWRTTTGELFF
TRBV7-3 | . | CASSLTNRGTTEAFF
TRBV18 | . | CASSPPAGGLNNEQFF
TRBV7-2 | . | CASSLRTSGRNSPLHF
TRBV6-5 | . | CASWGDSNQPQHF
TRBV5-1 | . | CASSFAGHGSAEAFF
TRBV11-3 | . | CASSLDLGGETGELFF
TRBV28 | . | CASEGRGTEAFF
TRBV11-3 | . | CASSFGRTVNTGELFF
TRBV7-9 | few | CASSRAGGASSSYNEQFF
TRBV6-1 | . | CASSDNNYGYTF
TRBV5-6 | . | CASSPTTRALGYTF
TRBV7-2 | few | CASSLNGGGEKLFF
TRBV5-1 | once | CASSLGKDGVGGYTF
TRBV10-3 | . | CAIKGTGFGNTEAFF
TRBV5-4 | . | CASSLKTGQDEKLFF
TRBV6-1 | few | CASSEATGGGNQPQHF
TRBV5-1 | . | CASSSSGTGDHNEQFF
TRBV27 | . | CASSLQPSGGYEQYF
TRBV4-3 | . | CASSRTSGGPTDTQYF
TRBV7-3 | . | CGTGDSTDTQYF
TRBV6-5 | . | CARMKQDRQYF
TRBV3-1/TRBV3-2 | . | CASSHRAAGTGNTIYF
TRBV28 | . | CASTTEFNYGYTF